The 11 T cell receptor beta chains below come from one sample, sequenced in a study of shared clonotypes between healthy human individuals. Selected positively for CCR7 and CD45RO-negative, naive CD8 cells excluded terminally differentiated effector memory CD45RA+ cells. Some clones are missing from TCRdb's copy, which holds only in-frame ones; the method was immunoSEQ multiplex PCR. This sample has approximately 2,200,000 clones, with 90% to 95% found just once. Sequenced: naive CD8+ T cells from PBMCs. These receptors all stem from a man aged 18 to 30 in good health. Some clones in this sample may be carry-over from other donors' samples.

The chain employs TRBV11-2 and TRBJ1-4, with D possibly TRBD1 on 5 matching bases. Germline assignment: CDR1 SGHAT and CDR2 FQNNGV. The ends were cut back, 6 bases at V and 8 bases at J, with 13 bases in the middle. CDR3 length: 13 amino acids. CDR3 DNA: TGTGCCAGCAGACCCGACCGGGGCGAAAAACTGTTTTTT. This encodes CASRPDRGEKLFF. Full variable domain (remainder filled in from reference TRBV11-2 and TRBJ1-4): EAGVAQSPRYKIIEKRQSVAFWCNPISGHATLYWYQQILGQGPKLLIQFQNNGVVDDSQLPKDRFSAERLKGVDSTLKIQPAKLEDSAVYLCASRPDRGEKLFFGSGTQLSVL.

The chain is built from TRBV5-1 and TRBJ2-5; D perhaps matches TRBD1 (6 bases). There are 16 residues in the CDR3. V lost 4 bases and J 5 bases, leaving 21 bases between the germline ends. CDR1 and CDR2 (germline): SGHRS, YFSETQ. The CDR3 reads CASSPGRAGVVETQYF. The CDR3 DNA is TGCGCCAGCAGCCCCGGTCGGGCAGGGGTCGTTGAGACCCAGTACTTC.

J is TRBJ2-1 and V is TRBV7-9, with 14 bases identical to TRBD2. The CDR3 sequence is 17 residues long. V gave up 4 bases and J gave up 9 bases; unmatched junction bases: 11. Per the germline V gene, CDR1 is SEHNR and CDR2 is FQNEAQ (reference sequence). CDR3 loop: CASSSRGTSGSKGEQFF. As DNA, the CDR3 is TGTGCCAGCAGCTCCCGGGGGACTAGCGGGAGTAAGGGTGAGCAGTTCTTC.

This clone was observed once. The CDR3, as DNA: TGTGCCAGCTCACCTTTCGGACAGGGGGTCTCCGAAGCTTTCTTT. Translating it yields CASSPFGQGVSEAFF. The chain recombines TRBV18 with TRBJ1-1; 10 bases match TRBD1. CDR1 KGHSH and CDR2 LQKENI come from the germline V gene. V was pared by 3 bases and J by 8 bases, with 9 bases of the junction left unmatched. The CDR3 covers 15 residues. Together with reference TRBV18 and TRBJ1-1, the CDR3 gives the full variable domain: NAGVMQNPRHLVRRRGQEARLRCSPMKGHSHVYWYRQLPEEGLKFMVYLQKENIIDESGMPKERFSAEFPKEGPSILRIQQVVRGDSAAYFCASSPFGQGVSEAFFGQGTRLTVV.

This chain links TRBV13 with TRBJ2-1, with TRBD2 matching over 9 bases. J lost 7 bases, V lost 6 bases, and 13 bases had no gene match. The germline V gene has CDR1 PRHDT and CDR2 FYEKMQ (reference sequence). The CDR3 spans 16 residues. The CDR3 here is CASSLTGAGGLNEQFF. CDR3 sequence (DNA): TGTGCCAGCAGTTTAACGGGAGCGGGAGGACTTAATGAGCAGTTCTTC.

This clone was seen only a few times. V usage is TRBV7-9 and J usage is TRBJ1-1; no reliable D call. The CDR3 sequence is 12 residues long. The germline CDR1 and CDR2 sequences are SEHNR and FQNEAQ (reference sequence). Trimming stripped 7 bases from V and 1 base from J, with 7 bases between. In DNA form, the CDR3 reads TGTGCCAGCATATCCTGGAACACTGAAGCTTTCTTT. It codes for CASISWNTEAFF.

This clone was detected once. Other DNA variants within this sample encode the same CDR3. The CDR3 here is CASSLAASSYNEQFF. CDR3 in DNA: TGCGCCAGCAGCTTGGCAGCGAGCTCCTACAATGAGCAGTTCTTC. The rearrangement joins TRBV5-1 to TRBJ2-1; D is unresolved. The length of the CDR3 is 15 residues. Trimming cost V 0 bases and J 0 bases, with 7 bases left between them. Germline CDR1 is SGHRS and CDR2 is YFSETQ.

The sample holds one count of this clone. This chain links TRBV19 with TRBJ2-7, with D possibly being TRBD1 or TRBD2 (5 bases each). Between the trimmed V and J ends, which lost 7 bases and 0 bases, there was a span of 16 bases. CDR1 and CDR2 (germline): LNHDA, SQIVND (reference sequence). There are 15 residues in the CDR3. The CDR3 nucleotides read TGTGCCAGTACCCCAGGGCGAACTAGCTCCTACGAGCAGTACTTC. Protein product: CASTPGRTSSYEQYF.

The chain carries TRBV28 and TRBJ2-1; 11 bases map to TRBD2. Germline V lookup: CDR1 MDHEN, CDR2 SYDVKM. The V segment lost 5 bases and the J segment 5 bases; nucleotides outside the gene matches: 5. This CDR3 comprises 15 residues. CDR3 DNA: TGTGCCAGCAGTCTTAGCGGGAGGGCCCACAATGAGCAGTTCTTC. Translated, it gives CASSLSGRAHNEQFF.

The J gene is TRBJ2-3, the V gene TRBV9; weak D call: TRBD2 (6 bases). V gave up 0 bases and J gave up 0 bases, with 11 bases separating them. In germline, CDR1 is SGDLS, CDR2 YYNGEE. The CDR3 has 16 amino acids. The DNA of the CDR3 is TGTGCCAGCAGCGTAGAATTAGCGGCTAGCACAGATACGCAGTATTTT. Its protein product is CASSVELAASTDTQYF.

The rearrangement uses TRBV18 and TRBJ2-1; tentatively, D is TRBD1 or TRBD2 (5 bases each). The V end was cut by 3 bases, the J end by 6 bases, with 15 bases between. Germline V lookup: CDR1 KGHSH, CDR2 LQKENI. The CDR3 spans 15 residues. The CDR3 region is CASSPGDLSRNEQFF. The CDR3 nucleotides read TGTGCCAGCTCACCGGGGGACCTTAGCCGCAATGAGCAGTTCTTC.